This TCR gamma chain appears in the sequencing data of a study of Vδ1+ human thymocytes. Study-wide results and limits: Highly polyclonal TRG and TRD repertoires with Gaussian CDR3 length distributions appeared in thymus. Donors shared many TRG clonotypes but few TRD clonotypes.

Looked up from germline, CDR1 is EGSTGY and CDR2 is YDSYTSSV. The J segment lost 7 bases and the V segment lost 3 bases, leaving 6 bases of the junction unmatched. The CDR3 consists of 12 residues. Concerning this clone itself: Its antigen is not known.

The template was reverse-transcribed extracted RNA. Pooled V-gene forward primers with one constant-region reverse primer generated the CDR3 amplicons by multiplex PCR. TCRdb redid clone calling on the multiplex PCR reads using CATT. The sample contains around 12,000 gamma-chain clones, more than 35% of which appear only once. Sequenced input: Vdelta1+ gamma-delta thymocytes from the thymus. Subset reported: FACS-sorted CD3+ TCRalphabeta- TCRVdelta1+ TCRVdelta2- thymocytes. The chain couples TRGV4 to TRGJ1 or TRGJ2. Here the J gene came from matching the DNA to germline, since TCRdb omits it. This sequence originates from a boy under three years old who had congenital heart surgery. CDR3 coding DNA: TGTGCCACCTGGGATAGTTGCTATAAGAAACTCTTT. It translates to CATWDSCYKKLF.